The following is a TCR beta chain sequence with its context. Its antigen is not yet known. No base qualities exist here, and no much larger clone lies one base off it. V is cut by 5 bases and J by 3 bases, and the space between the germline ends is 13 bases. CDR3 length: 14 amino acids, cysteine to phenylalanine. The kept DNA is CDR3 alone, 42 bases in frame from the first base. The germline V gene supplies CDR1 SGHAT and CDR2 FQNNGV. TCR CDR3 regions were amplified from genomic DNA by multiplex PCR using the deep immunoSEQ assay. Genomic DNA extracted from each cell subset was distributed evenly over all wells of several immunoSEQ 96-well plates, and each plate served as one replicate. For sorted subsets, approximately 200 ng of genomic DNA, equivalent to some 30,000 T cell genomes, went into each replicate PCR. The purified libraries were quantified using a Qubit 3.0 fluorometer, sized with a Bioanalyzer 2100, and then quantified again using the KAPA Library Quantification kit. A separate single-read 150-cycle Illumina NextSeq 550 flow cell was used to sequence each immunoSEQ 96-well plate. From the authors' description of their analysis: Because the immunoSEQ output included only junctional sequences and no quality scores, the filtering could not be the same as the filtering used for full-length reads. To assign V/J genes and CDR3, sequences were annotated using PyIR, a Python wrapper for IgBLAST v1.9, with IMGT germline references. Reads were removed for weak V/J assignments (E-value above 1e-6), missing CDR3, stop codons, out-of-frame junctions, or ambiguous translated residues. V3J clonotypes were defined as sequences sharing the same inferred V gene, J gene, and CDR3 amino acid sequence. Percentage overlap between repertoires was calculated by dividing the number of shared unique clonotypes by the size of the smaller repertoire. RTK rarefaction, the Chao1 estimator, and Recon v2.1 estimates of unobserved clonotypes were used to assess repertoire richness. For all TCRbeta clonotypes obtained by the gDNA method from four donors, generation probabilities were computed with OLGA. In TCRdb, the immuneACCESS table is reduced to in-frame sequences with V and J assigned. These tables do not hold every clone; where another copy was compared, an unresolved V gene accounts for under half, and the others remain unexplained. The DNA gave D and trimming, while V, J and clone size come from that table. This sample has approximately 2.5 million clones in its table, and roughly 93% of those were observed once. The ten biggest clones cover around 0.37% of the sample.

This entry comes from a study of shared clonotypes between healthy human individuals (dated by TCRdb to between 2020 and 2021). For the study in its entirety: The cohort included three men and a couple of women between 18 and 49 years of age. To increase sequencing depth and limit assay-specific biases, TCR repertoire library preparation and sequencing were carried out by different laboratories using diverse techniques. Blood TCR repertoires of four to six healthy adults were deeply sequenced to estimate repertoire size and the extent of clonotype sharing between individuals. Each donor's leukapheresis produced roughly between about 0.9 and 9.5 billion PBMCs. For each donor, CD4 naive and CD4 memory were each run on three plates, CD8 naive on two plates, and CD8 memory on one plate.

The study at large found these results: Estimated clonotype richness was generally larger for naive than for memory subsets. Only blood was sampled, and tissue TCR repertoires likely differ from those in blood. Pairwise subsampling led to the expectation that sequencing depth would affect the degree of clonotype sharing among donors. When a few donors were compared, the shared fraction of clonotypes was roughly 5% for naive CD4, over 3% for naive CD8, 2.3% for memory CD4, and under 0.5% for memory CD8. Because the study included only a small number of donors, the genetic and exposure-history diversity represented was limited. Incomplete sequencing was indicated by rarefaction of sorted-subset datasets, despite the large sequencing depth. Compared with non-shared clonotypes, the clonotypes found in all four sorted-subset donors had higher generation probabilities.

Healthy HIV-negative adults with no recently reported acute infections or vaccinations were included as donors. Only Caucasian adults living in Nashville, Tennessee, USA were represented among the donors. CD4+ T cells were enriched through magnetic negative selection, after which naive cells were positively selected on CD45RA and the remaining negative fraction served as the memory subset. Blood was collected by leukapheresis, and PBMCs were isolated by Ficoll-Histopaque density gradient centrifugation and then cryopreserved in liquid nitrogen vapor phase. Purity and quantity of every magnetically sorted T cell population were checked by analytical flow cytometry. From each sorted fraction, genomic DNA was isolated and quantified by UV absorbance on a Nanodrop 2000c.

Sequencing was carried out using naive CD4+ T cells from PBMCs. The cell subset or site tag for this specimen amounts to: CD45RA+ positively selected. The V and J genes are TRBV11-2 and TRBJ1-1; D gene: possibly TRBD1, on 5 matching bases. This sequence was found in a man between 18 and 35 years old in good health. Some clones in this sample may be carry-over from other donors' samples. The CDR3 region has the sequence CASSPLKGHTEAFF. The DNA sequence is as follows: TGTGCCAGCAGCCCCCTCAAGGGGCACACTGAAGCTTTCTTT.